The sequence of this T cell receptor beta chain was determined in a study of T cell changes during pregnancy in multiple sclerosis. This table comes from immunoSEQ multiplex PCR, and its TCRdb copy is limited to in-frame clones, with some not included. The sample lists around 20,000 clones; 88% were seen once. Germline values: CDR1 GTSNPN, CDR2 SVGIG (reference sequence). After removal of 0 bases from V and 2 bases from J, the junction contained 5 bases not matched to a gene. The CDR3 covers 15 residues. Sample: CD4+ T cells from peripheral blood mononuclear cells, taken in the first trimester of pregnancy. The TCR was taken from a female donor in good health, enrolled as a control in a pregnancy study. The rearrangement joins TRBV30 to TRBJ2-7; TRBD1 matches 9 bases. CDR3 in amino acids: CAWSVIGTGTYEQYF. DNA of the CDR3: TGTGCCTGGAGTGTAATCGGGACAGGGACCTACGAGCAGTACTTC.